These 30 T cell receptor beta chains share one sample of origin, sequenced in a study of identical twins. TCRdb re-called the 5' RACE reads with MiXCR, one entry per CDR3 protein. The sample has around 220,000 distinct CDR3 sequences, about 11% seen once. Sequencing was performed on memory T cells sorted from blood. The receptors shown here come from a man aged 45-60 years in good health.

This clonotype was seen a handful of times. The chain combines TRBV7-9 with TRBJ2-3; 10 bases fit TRBD2. V was clipped by 4 bases and J by 0 bases; unmatched bases: 7. This CDR3 comprises 17 residues. Germline lookup yields CDR1 SEHNR and CDR2 FQNEAQ (reference sequence). In nucleotides, the CDR3 is TGTGCCAGCAGCTACCTCGAGGGACTAGCGAGCACAGATACGCAGTATTTT. This translates into CASSYLEGLASTDTQYF.

This clonotype has just a few counts. V is TRBV3-1 and J is TRBJ1-2; TRBD1 might be the D (6 bases). Germline V gene sequence: CDR1 LGHDT, CDR2 YNNKEL (reference sequence). Trimming removed 4 bases at V and 4 bases at J, with 16 bases between. The CDR3 consists of 15 residues. CDR3 nucleotide sequence: TGTGCCAGCAGCCGGACGGACAGAGACACCTATGGCTACACCTTC. Protein: CASSRTDRDTYGYTF. The full variable domain, in which reference TRBV3-1 and TRBJ1-2 provide the parts outside the CDR3, is DTAVSQTPKYLVTQMGNDKSIKCEQNLGHDTMYWYKQDSKKFLKIMFSYNNKELIINETVPNRFSPKSPDKAHLNLHINSLELGDSAVYFCASSRTDRDTYGYTFGSGTRLTVV.

This clonotype was counted between two and nine times. The chain links TRBV23-1 to TRBJ2-4, with TRBD1 matching over 9 bases. TRBV23-1 counts as an open reading frame of uncertain function. The CDR3 consists of 14 residues. V gave up 5 bases and J gave up 9 bases; unmatched junction bases: 8. In DNA form, the CDR3 reads TGCGCCAGCAGTTGGGGACAGGGCGAAGGCATTCAGTACTTC. Translation gives CASSWGQGEGIQYF.

The CDR3 DNA reads as TGTGCCAGCAGTTCCGGCGGGAGTGGGACAGATACGCAGTATTTT. Its translation is CASSSGGSGTDTQYF. This chain links TRBV28 with TRBJ2-3; 7 bases fit TRBD2. The CDR3 loop spans 15 amino acids. Germline V CDR1 and CDR2: MDHEN, SYDVKM. V shed 4 bases, J shed 3 bases, and the junction held 7 bases outside the gene matches.

This clonotype came up many times. The chain carries TRBV7-2 and TRBJ2-3; D is undetermined. Trimming removed 3 bases from V and 6 bases from J, with 13 bases in between. Germline CDR1 reads SGHTA; CDR2 reads FQGNSA. The CDR3 is made up of 14 amino acids. CDR3 bases: TGTGCCAGCAGCTTGGGGAATACGGTGGATACGCAGTATTTT. It is translated as CASSLGNTVDTQYF.

This clonotype has a count of ten or more. This chain joins TRBV6-2 or TRBV6-3 and TRBJ2-2; D unclear. V lost 8 bases to trimming and J lost 1 base, with 2 bases between them. The CDR3 covers 11 residues. The germline V gene encodes CDR1 MNHEY and CDR2 SVGEGT. For the CDR3, the DNA is TGTGCCAGCGGGAACACCGGGGAGCTGTTTTTT. Translation: CASGNTGELFF.

The CDR3 sequence is CASSLSGLTNEKLFF. Here the CDR3 DNA reads TGTGCCAGCAGCTTAAGTGGGCTTACTAATGAAAAACTGTTTTTT. The chain links TRBV11-2 to TRBJ1-4, with no clear D. In germline, CDR1 is SGHAT, CDR2 FQNNGV. The CDR3 sequence is 15 residues long. V dropped 2 bases and J dropped 2 bases, with 9 bases sitting between them.

The chain couples TRBV25-1 to TRBJ2-6; no clear D. V lost 4 bases and J lost 4, with 8 bases in between. The germline V gene encodes CDR1 MGHDK and CDR2 SYGVNS. CDR3 length equals 14 residues. CDR3 loop: CASSVDAGANVLTF. DNA for the CDR3: TGTGCCAGCAGTGTTGATGCAGGGGCCAACGTCCTGACTTTC.

This chain links TRBV20-1 with TRBJ1-1; 7 bases are shared with TRBD1. Germline values: CDR1 DFQATT, CDR2 SNEGSKA (reference sequence). The CDR3 is made up of 13 amino acids. The junction had 4 bases not matched to a gene; V was cut back by 5 bases and J by 1 base. CDR3 DNA: TGCAGTGCTTTAGGGGGCACGAACACTGAAGCTTTCTTT. It yields the protein CSALGGTNTEAFF.

The genes are TRBV12-3 or TRBV12-4 and TRBJ1-5, with a tentative D call TRBD1 (6 bases). The CDR3 extends over 14 amino acids. V gave up 7 bases and J gave up 0 bases, with 10 bases separating them. CDR3 region: CASKGGHSNQPQHF. In DNA form, the CDR3 reads TGTGCCAGCAAGGGGGGGCATAGCAATCAGCCCCAGCATTTT.

This clonotype has a single count. This rearrangement joins TRBV27 to TRBJ1-5; weak D call: TRBD1 (5 bases). Germline CDR1 reads MNHEY; CDR2 reads SMNVEV (reference sequence). Trimming stripped 6 bases from V and 7 bases from J, with 16 bases between. The CDR3 is made up of 14 amino acids. CDR3: CASSRGTGSQPQHF. In DNA, the CDR3 is TGTGCCAGCAGCCGCGGGACGGGAAGCCAGCCCCAGCATTTT.

This clonotype was counted at least ten times. J is TRBJ1-1 and V is TRBV7-9; weak D call: TRBD1 (5 bases). Germline V gene data show CDR1 as SEHNR and CDR2 as FQNEAQ (reference sequence). With 5 bases removed from V and 2 bases from J, the gap between germline ends came to 12 bases. The CDR3 loop spans 14 amino acids. CDR3 protein: CASSTPGLNTEAFF. In DNA form, the CDR3 reads TGTGCCAGCAGCACGCCGGGACTAAACACTGAAGCTTTCTTT.

This clonotype was picked up a small number of times. The V call is TRBV15, the J call TRBJ2-1; no clear D gene. The CDR3 runs to 15 residues. V dropped 0 bases and J dropped 5 bases, with 11 bases sitting between them. Looked up from germline, CDR1 is LNHNV and CDR2 is YYDKDF (reference sequence). The CDR3 nucleotides read TGTGCCACCAGCAGAGAAAGCGTTGGGGACAATGAGCAGTTCTTC. Its translation is CATSRESVGDNEQFF.

This clonotype was detected only a few times. J is TRBJ2-3 and V is TRBV7-9, with TRBD2 matching 9 bases. The CDR3 has 15 residues. Germline V gene data show CDR1 as SEHNR and CDR2 as FQNEAQ (reference sequence). Trimming took 7 bases from V and 1 from J; bases not matched to a gene: 6. Here the CDR3 DNA reads TGTGCCAGCACTGTCACTAGCGGGCGCACAGATACGCAGTATTTT. It is translated as CASTVTSGRTDTQYF.

This clonotype has at least ten counts. Here the CDR3 DNA reads TGCGCCAGCAGCCAATGGGGGGGGGGCCCAAGGTTTTTCTTC. Translating it yields CASSQWGGGPRFFF. The rearrangement joins TRBV4-1 to TRBJ2-1; D is possibly TRBD2 (7 bases). The CDR3 loop spans 14 amino acids. CDR1 and CDR2 (germline): MGHRA, YSYEKL. Trimming removed 2 bases at V and 16 bases at J, with 21 bases between.

This clonotype was detected many times. The chain's CDR3 is CASTGGTENSPLHF. CDR3 bases: TGTGCCAGCACCGGCGGGACAGAGAATTCACCCCTCCACTTT. This chain connects TRBV12-3 or TRBV12-4 to TRBJ1-6, with TRBD1 identical over 7 bases. With 7 bases clipped from V and 7 bases from J, the junction kept 7 bases outside the gene matches. CDR3 size: 14 residues.

The chain recombines TRBV12-3 or TRBV12-4 with TRBJ2-3; TRBD2 agrees at 10 bases. There are 15 residues in the CDR3. The V and J ends lost 4 bases and 7 bases, in that order; junction bases with no gene match: 8. The CDR3 sequence is CASSWGSGRPNTQYF. CDR3 in DNA: TGTGCCAGCAGTTGGGGTAGCGGGAGGCCAAATACGCAGTATTTT.

The V call is TRBV18, the J call TRBJ1-1; D is possibly TRBD1 (5 bases). The germline gives CDR1 KGHSH, CDR2 LQKENI. This CDR3 region has 14 residues. The V gene lost 6 bases and the J gene lost 0 bases, with 11 bases spanning the gap. The chain's CDR3 is CASSRGPVNTEAFF. In DNA, the CDR3 is TGTGCCAGCTCTCGGGGACCTGTGAACACTGAAGCTTTCTTT. The full variable domain, completed using reference TRBV18 and TRBJ1-1, is NAGVMQNPRHLVRRRGQEARLRCSPMKGHSHVYWYRQLPEEGLKFMVYLQKENIIDESGMPKERFSAEFPKEGPSILRIQQVVRGDSAAYFCASSRGPVNTEAFFGQGTRLTVV.

At least ten counts were recorded for this clonotype. This chain links TRBV28 with TRBJ1-5; D is unclear. V lost 5 bases to trimming and J lost 2 bases, with 13 bases between them. The CDR3 has 15 residues. Looked up from germline, CDR1 is MDHEN and CDR2 is SYDVKM. In DNA, the CDR3 is TGTGCCAGCAGTCGGACGACCGTCCGCAATCAGCCCCAGCATTTT. It encodes CASSRTTVRNQPQHF.

The rearrangement links TRBV20-1 to TRBJ1-5; a possible D gene is TRBD1 (5 bases). Germline lookup yields CDR1 DFQATT and CDR2 SNEGSKA (reference sequence). This CDR3 has 16 residues. V dropped 3 bases and J dropped 4 bases, with 19 bases sitting between them. DNA of the CDR3: TGCAGTGCTAGGGATGGATCTCCCGGGGGGAATCAGCCCCAGCATTTT. It yields the protein CSARDGSPGGNQPQHF.

This clonotype has a handful of counts. The V call is TRBV5-6, the J call TRBJ2-2; 9 bases are a match to TRBD1. CDR1 and CDR2 (germline): SGHDT, YYEEEE. J gave up 5 bases and V 6 bases, and 14 bases lay outside the gene matches. The CDR3 totals 17 residues. CDR3 nucleotide sequence: TGTGCCAGCACTACGACAGGGGGGTTGGGGAAGACCGGGGAGCTGTTTTTT. Its protein is CASTTTGGLGKTGELFF.

This chain joins TRBV2 and TRBJ2-3; 14 bases match TRBD2. The CDR3 covers 16 residues. Looked up from germline, CDR1 is SNHLY and CDR2 is FYNNEI. The V segment lost 4 bases and the J segment 4 bases; nucleotides outside the gene matches: 4. The CDR3 DNA reads as TGTGCCAGCAGTGGGGGACTAGCGGGAGAATCAGATACGCAGTATTTT. Its translation: CASSGGLAGESDTQYF.

The CDR3 spells CASSVALAGGALYF. The CDR3 coding sequence is TGTGCCAGCAGCGTAGCGTTGGCGGGGGGCGCCTTGTATTTT. The V gene is TRBV9, the J gene TRBJ2-3; 8 bases are shared with TRBD2. The length of the CDR3 is 14 residues. Germline trimming cut 0 bases from V and 14 bases from J; bases unmatched to any gene: 11. The V gene's germline CDR1 is SGDLS and CDR2 YYNGEE. The full variable domain, in which reference TRBV9 and TRBJ2-3 provide the parts outside the CDR3, is DSGVTQTPKHLITATGQRVTLRCSPRSGDLSVYWYQQSLDQGLQFLIQYYNGEERAKGNILERFSAQQFPDLHSELNLSSLELGDSALYFCASSVALAGGALYFGPGTRLTVL.

This chain links TRBV5-1 with TRBJ1-1; D call uncertain. Trimming left V 0 bases short and J 0 bases short, with 9 bases between. The CDR3 length is 15 residues. The germline V gene encodes CDR1 SGHRS and CDR2 YFSETQ. The CDR3 reads CASSLEGSMNTEAFF. The CDR3 bases are TGCGCCAGCAGCTTGGAAGGGAGCATGAACACTGAAGCTTTCTTT.

The table lists this clonotype with a few counts. The chain has TRBV27 and TRBJ1-2, with a tentative D call TRBD1 (6 bases). Germline V CDR1 and CDR2: MNHEY, SMNVEV (reference sequence). The V end was cut by 5 bases, the J end by 2 bases, with 9 bases between. The CDR3 totals 13 residues. CDR3 in amino acids: CASSRGVNYGYTF. CDR3 in DNA: TGTGCCAGCAGTAGGGGGGTCAACTATGGCTACACCTTC.

This rearrangement joins TRBV7-2 to TRBJ2-3, with 8 bases identical to TRBD2. Germline V gives CDR1 SGHTA, CDR2 FQGNSA. J lost 0 bases, V lost 2 bases, and 7 bases had no gene match. CDR3 length: 17 amino acids. The CDR3 sequence: CASSLQSGGASTDTQYF. Written as DNA, the CDR3 is TGTGCCAGCAGCTTACAGAGCGGGGGCGCTAGCACAGATACGCAGTATTTT.

This clonotype was detected many times. The CDR3 reads CASTRASGRGRDEQFF. The CDR3 DNA follows: TGTGCCAGCACAAGGGCGTCAGGGAGAGGTAGGGATGAGCAGTTCTTC. The chain employs TRBV6-1 and TRBJ2-1; D may be TRBD1 or TRBD2 (5 bases each). V lost 7 bases and J lost 8, with 24 bases in between. Per the germline V gene, CDR1 is MNHNS and CDR2 is SASEGT. CDR3 length equals 16 residues.

Many counts were recorded for this clonotype. The rearrangement joins TRBV3-1 to TRBJ2-5, with unresolved D. The CDR3 totals 14 residues. Germline V gene data show CDR1 as LGHDT and CDR2 as YNNKEL (reference sequence). V was shortened by 2 bases and J by 5 bases, with 12 bases between the two germline ends. CDR3 sequence: CASSQSVRPETQYF. In DNA form, the CDR3 reads TGTGCCAGCAGCCAAAGTGTCCGGCCCGAGACCCAGTACTTC.

This clonotype was seen repeatedly, ten times or more. The chain recombines TRBV12-3 or TRBV12-4 with TRBJ2-5; D may match TRBD1 or TRBD2 (5 bases each). The CDR3 sequence is 13 residues long. The germline V and J ends were trimmed by 6 bases and 1 base, with 9 bases remaining between them. For the CDR3, the DNA is TGTGCCAGCAGACAGGACTTCCAAGAGACCCAGTACTTC. Translation gives CASRQDFQETQYF.

J is TRBJ1-1 and V is TRBV28; D gene ambiguous. Germline CDR1 reads MDHEN; CDR2 reads SYDVKM. CDR3 length: 12 residues. Trimming took 3 bases from V and 4 from J, leaving 6 bases between them. The CDR3 sequence is CASSLRVTEAFF. CDR3 DNA: TGTGCCAGCAGTTTGAGGGTCACTGAAGCTTTCTTT.